These 17 T cell receptor beta chains were sequenced from one sample in a study of T cell clones after liver transplantation. Here immunoSEQ multiplex PCR was the method, and the copy in TCRdb shows in-frame clones only, minus some. The sample shows about 100,000 clones, 82% of them seen only once. Sequenced material: CD4+ T cells from blood, taken before liver transplant. The receptors were gathered from a human donor who received a liver transplant.

J is TRBJ1-1 and V is TRBV27; weak D call: TRBD1 (6 bases). The CDR3 is made up of 12 amino acids. Trimming took 9 bases from V and 3 from J, leaving 11 bases between them. CDR1 is MNHEY, CDR2 SMNVEV, per germline (reference sequence). Written as DNA, the CDR3 is TGTGCCAGTTGGACAGCCGACACTGAAGCTTTCTTT. As protein: CASWTADTEAFF.

The rearrangement links TRBV4-2 to TRBJ2-4; 8 bases agree with TRBD1. V shed 6 bases and J 7 bases; nucleotides not matched to a gene: 5. This CDR3 has 13 amino acids. The germline V gene encodes CDR1 LGHNA and CDR2 YNFKEQ. CDR3 region: CASSLDRENIQYF. The DNA of the CDR3 is TGTGCCAGCAGTCTGGACAGGGAGAACATTCAGTACTTC.

The genes are TRBV25-1 and TRBJ1-4, with no clear D. Germline V gene lookup returns CDR1 MGHDK and CDR2 SYGVNS. This CDR3 spans 16 amino acids. V lost 4 bases to trimming and J lost 5 bases, with 17 bases between them. The CDR3: CASSGDQKTINEKLFF. CDR3 DNA: TGTGCCAGCAGTGGGGATCAAAAAACTATCAATGAAAAACTGTTTTTT. Full variable domain (missing parts from reference TRBV25-1 and TRBJ1-4): EADIYQTPRYLVIGTGKKITLECSQTMGHDKMYWYQQDPGMELHLIHYSYGVNSTEKGDLSSESTVSRIRTEHFPLTLESARPSHTSQYLCASSGDQKTINEKLFFGSGTQLSVL.

This chain uses TRBV5-1 with TRBJ2-7, with D perhaps being TRBD1 or TRBD2 (5 bases each). In germline, CDR1 is SGHRS, CDR2 YFSETQ. This CDR3 region has 16 residues. V was clipped by 0 bases and J by 4 bases, with 17 bases between them. CDR3 loop: CASSLDPGPNQYEQYF. CDR3 coding DNA: TGCGCCAGCAGCTTGGATCCGGGACCGAATCAGTACGAGCAGTACTTC.

This clone was observed a handful of times. V and J are TRBV11-2 and TRBJ1-2; D call uncertain. Germline V CDR1 and CDR2: SGHAT, FQNNGV. V lost 5 bases and J 2 bases, leaving 6 bases between the germline ends. The CDR3 has 12 residues. This CDR3 reads CASSKENYGYTF. The DNA for the CDR3 is TGTGCCAGCAGCAAGGAAAACTATGGCTACACCTTC.

The V and J genes are TRBV6-5 and TRBJ1-1, with D possibly matching TRBD1 (5 bases). The germline V gene encodes CDR1 MNHEY and CDR2 SVGAGI. The CDR3 is 12 residues long. V was trimmed by 0 bases and J by 11 bases, leaving 10 bases between them. The CDR3 DNA is TGTGCCAGCAGTTACTCCGGGGAGGGGGCTTTCTTT. It translates to CASSYSGEGAFF.

The gene calls are TRBV19 and TRBJ2-3; 9 nucleotides agree with TRBD1. Germline CDR1 is LNHDA and CDR2 is SQIVND (reference sequence). V lost 8 bases to trimming and J lost 5 bases; unmatched junction nucleotides: 8. This CDR3 has 14 residues. The CDR3 coding sequence is TGTGCCAGTGAGGACAGGGGATGGAGAGATACGCAGTATTTT. The encoded protein is CASEDRGWRDTQYF.

The rearrangement links TRBV7-9 to TRBJ2-1, with D unclear. Trimming removed 4 bases from V and 6 bases from J, with 16 bases in between. CDR3 length: 15 amino acids. Per the germline V gene, CDR1 is SEHNR and CDR2 is FQNEAQ (reference sequence). Written as DNA, the CDR3 is TGTGCCAGCAGCTACCCTAGTTCCCCCGGCAATGAGCAGTTCTTC. This codes for CASSYPSSPGNEQFF.

The chain has TRBV5-1 and TRBJ2-7, with 9 positions matching TRBD1. This CDR3 is 15 amino acids long. Germline lookup yields CDR1 SGHRS and CDR2 YFSETQ. V trimming: 3 bases; J trimming: 6 bases; junction bases outside the gene matches: 10. For the CDR3, the DNA is TGCGCCAGCAGCTGGACCCATGGGACAGGGACCGAGCAGTACTTC. Residues: CASSWTHGTGTEQYF.

The genes are TRBV6-6 and TRBJ2-2; D is undetermined. The CDR3 is made up of 13 amino acids. Germline V lookup: CDR1 MNHNY, CDR2 SVGAGI (reference sequence). Deletions cut 5 bases from V and 4 bases from J, with 8 bases between. This CDR3 is CASSTLSTGELFF. The CDR3 DNA reads TGTGCCAGCAGTACACTGAGCACCGGGGAGCTGTTTTTT.

The chain carries TRBV7-2 and TRBJ1-2; 8 nucleotides align to TRBD1. Germline CDR1 SGHTA, CDR2 FQGNSA. The trim removed 5 bases at V and 5 bases at J, leaving 13 bases unmatched. This CDR3 has 16 amino acids. In nucleotides, the CDR3 is TGTGCCAGCAGCCTATCGACAGGGGACTTTTGGTATGGCTACACCTTC. Residues: CASSLSTGDFWYGYTF. The whole variable domain, remainder taken from reference TRBV7-2 and TRBJ1-2, is GAGVSQSPSNKVTEKGKDVELRCDPISGHTALYWYRQSLGQGLEFLIYFQGNSAPDKSGLPSDRFSAERTGGSVSTLTIQRTQQEDSAVYLCASSLSTGDFWYGYTFGSGTRLTVV.

The rearrangement joins TRBV9 to TRBJ2-1, with a tentative D call TRBD2 (5 bases). Deletions cut 0 bases from V and 0 bases from J, with 13 bases between. The germline V gene encodes CDR1 SGDLS and CDR2 YYNGEE. The CDR3 length is 17 residues. The CDR3 bases are TGTGCCAGCAGCGTAGGAGGTAGCGCTGACTCCTACAATGAGCAGTTCTTC. It specifies CASSVGGSADSYNEQFF.

V usage is TRBV18 and J usage is TRBJ2-1, with unresolved D. CDR3 length: 12 residues. The V and J ends lost 1 base and 5 bases respectively, with 3 bases between them. The germline V gene has CDR1 KGHSH and CDR2 LQKENI. CDR3 sequence (DNA): TGTGCCAGCTCACCACTGAACAATGAGCAGTTCTTC. Amino acid sequence: CASSPLNNEQFF.

The V gene is TRBV29-1, the J gene TRBJ2-1; D not resolved. CDR1 and CDR2 (germline): SQVTM, ANQGSEA. The V end was cut by 4 bases, the J end by 6 bases, with 10 bases between. The CDR3 covers 12 residues. The chain's CDR3 is CSVGDRPNEQFF. Written as DNA, the CDR3 is TGCAGCGTTGGTGATAGACCCAATGAGCAGTTCTTC.

V and J are TRBV6-1 and TRBJ2-1; weak D call: TRBD1 (5 bases). The CDR3 spans 12 residues. The V gene's germline CDR1 is MNHNS and CDR2 SASEGT. V lost 6 bases and J lost 7, with 10 bases in between. As DNA, the CDR3 is TGTGCCAGCAGGCCCAGGGAAAATGAGCAGTTCTTC. Encoded protein: CASRPRENEQFF.

V gene TRBV6-6 combines with J gene TRBJ2-7; D is unclear. The CDR3 loop spans 14 amino acids. The V end was cut by 3 bases, the J end by 3 bases, with 12 bases between. CDR1 and CDR2 (germline): MNHNY, SVGAGI (reference sequence). The CDR3 protein is CASSYGRRDYEQYF. The CDR3 DNA reads TGTGCCAGCAGTTATGGGCGAAGAGACTACGAGCAGTACTTC.

This clone has a single count. The chain recombines TRBV7-8 with TRBJ1-2; possibly TRBD1 for D (6 bases). The CDR3 consists of 15 residues. Germline CDR1 reads SGHVS; CDR2 reads FQNEAQ. The V and J ends lost 1 base and 0 bases respectively, with 9 bases between them. In DNA, the CDR3 is TGTGCCAGCAGCTTAGAGACAGGAGCTAACTATGGCTACACCTTC. This encodes CASSLETGANYGYTF.